What follows describes a single TCR beta chain. The record originates from a study of blood T cell repertoires in COVID-19. TCRdb's table, derived via immunoSEQ multiplex PCR, lists solely in-frame clones and lacks some. The table lists about 240,000 clones, roughly 80% of them singletons. The germline CDR1 and CDR2 sequences are MDHEN and SYDVKM. V lost 8 bases, J lost 9 bases, and 26 bases lay in between. The CDR3 sequence is 15 residues long. The TCR comes from a young woman with acute or convalescent COVID-19. The V and J genes are TRBV28 and TRBJ2-7, with a possible D match to TRBD2 (7 bases). Sequencing used peripheral blood. The CDR3 DNA sequence: TGTGCCAGCCCGCCAACACGAGGGGGGGCCTCGGTGCAGTACTTC. It is translated as CASPPTRGGASVQYF.